Listed here are 4 T cell receptor beta chains from one sample, sequenced in a study of T cell changes during pregnancy in multiple sclerosis. Profiled with immunoSEQ multiplex PCR; TCRdb holds only in-frame clones, not every one. The top ten hold 0.95% to 1.5% of the sample, which has roughly 40,000 clones, more than 90% seen once. The input for sequencing was peripheral blood, taken before pregnancy. The receptors here all came from a female donor with multiple sclerosis, enrolled in a pregnancy study.

The J gene is TRBJ2-5, the V gene TRBV30, with D tentatively TRBD1 (5 bases). The CDR3 is made up of 13 amino acids. Germline loops: CDR1 GTSNPN, CDR2 SVGIG (reference sequence). The ends were cut back, 0 bases at V and 2 bases at J, with 7 bases in the middle. The CDR3 here is CAWSVGAQETQYF. CDR3 nucleotides: TGTGCCTGGAGTGTAGGGGCTCAAGAGACCCAGTACTTC.

The rearrangement uses TRBV5-1 and TRBJ1-4; no clear D gene. CDR1 and CDR2 (germline): SGHRS, YFSETQ. The CDR3 is 14 amino acids. The V and J ends lost 0 bases and 0 bases respectively, with 3 bases between them. CDR3 sequence reads: CASSLDSTNEKLFF. The CDR3 nucleotides are TGCGCCAGCAGCTTGGACTCAACTAATGAAAAACTGTTTTTT. Full variable domain (remainder filled in from reference TRBV5-1 and TRBJ1-4): KAGVTQTPRYLIKTRGQQVTLSCSPISGHRSVSWYQQTPGQGLQFLFEYFSETQRNKGNFPGRFSGRQFSNSRSEMNVSTLELGDSALYLCASSLDSTNEKLFFGSGTQLSVL.

The chain employs TRBV7-9 and TRBJ1-1, with 8 bases lining up with TRBD1. J lost 0 bases, V lost 4 bases, and 4 bases had no gene match. Germline CDR1 is SEHNR and CDR2 is FQNEAQ (reference sequence). The CDR3 length is 15 residues. In nucleotides, the CDR3 is TGTGCCAGCAGCTCAAACAGGGGGGTGAACACTGAAGCTTTCTTT. It codes for CASSSNRGVNTEAFF.

V is TRBV6-1 and J is TRBJ2-3; D perhaps matches TRBD2 (6 bases). Per the germline V gene, CDR1 is MNHNS and CDR2 is SASEGT. The ends were cut back, 1 base at V and 3 bases at J, with 11 bases in the middle. CDR3 length equals 15 residues. CDR3 residues: CASSEEFGGTDTQYF. The CDR3 DNA reads TGTGCCAGCAGTGAAGAGTTCGGGGGTACAGATACGCAGTATTTT.